A single sample is the source of the 18 T cell receptor beta chains below, sequenced in a study of T cell changes during pregnancy in multiple sclerosis. Some clones are missing from TCRdb's copy, which holds only in-frame ones; the method was immunoSEQ multiplex PCR. The data hold around 80,000 clones, with 85% to 95% observed a single time. The source material was peripheral blood, sampled in the second trimester of pregnancy. The source of these receptors is a female donor in good health, enrolled as a control in a pregnancy study.

This chain connects TRBV5-6 to TRBJ1-1; D is perhaps TRBD1 (5 bases). V lost 0 bases and J 5 bases, leaving 11 bases between the germline ends. The CDR3 covers 14 residues. Germline assignment: CDR1 SGHDT and CDR2 YYEEEE. CDR3 sequence reads: CASSLARVGTEAFF. The CDR3 DNA reads TGTGCCAGCAGCTTGGCCAGGGTGGGGACTGAAGCTTTCTTT.

The chain carries TRBV18 and TRBJ2-5; 8 bases agree with TRBD1. V shed 4 bases, J shed 0 bases, and the junction held 4 bases outside the gene matches. Germline assignment: CDR1 KGHSH and CDR2 LQKENI. CDR3 size: 15 residues. In nucleotides, the CDR3 is TGTGCCAGCTCACGTGGACAGGGAAACCAAGAGACCCAGTACTTC. Residues: CASSRGQGNQETQYF. Full variable domain (remainder filled in from reference TRBV18 and TRBJ2-5): NAGVMQNPRHLVRRRGQEARLRCSPMKGHSHVYWYRQLPEEGLKFMVYLQKENIIDESGMPKERFSAEFPKEGPSILRIQQVVRGDSAAYFCASSRGQGNQETQYFGPGTRLLVL.

V is TRBV6-5 and J is TRBJ2-1; D is unclear. This CDR3 spans 12 amino acids. Trimming took off 10 bases at V and 5 bases at J, with 12 bases between the two ends. CDR1 and CDR2 from the germline V gene are MNHEY and SVGAGI. The CDR3 spells CATSPGDNEQFF. The DNA of the CDR3 is TGTGCCACCTCTCCCGGAGACAATGAGCAGTTCTTC.

The chain couples TRBV29-1 to TRBJ2-3; TRBD1 matches at 7 bases. Losses at the gene ends were 4 bases for V and 3 bases for J; bases not matched to a gene: 7. The CDR3 spans 14 residues. The germline gives CDR1 SQVTM, CDR2 ANQGSEA. This CDR3 reads CSVATGDGTDTQYF. The CDR3, as DNA: TGCAGCGTTGCCACAGGGGATGGTACAGATACGCAGTATTTT.

This clone showed up just a few times. V and J are TRBV2 and TRBJ1-2; D might be TRBD1 (6 bases). Germline values: CDR1 SNHLY, CDR2 FYNNEI. The CDR3 spans 13 residues. Trimming took off 10 bases at V and 4 bases at J, with 16 bases between the two ends. CDR3 residues: CATTGTGSYGYTF. DNA of the CDR3: TGTGCCACCACGGGCACAGGGAGCTATGGCTACACCTTC.

J is TRBJ2-1 and V is TRBV5-1; 11 nucleotides agree with TRBD2. After removal of 0 bases from V and 8 bases from J, the junction contained 10 bases not matched to a gene. Looked up from germline, CDR1 is SGHRS and CDR2 is YFSETQ. The CDR3 is 17 residues long. CDR3 sequence: CASSLATLAGGPDEQFF. The CDR3 coding sequence is TGCGCCAGCAGCTTGGCTACCTTAGCGGGAGGGCCTGATGAGCAGTTCTTC.

DNA for the CDR3: TGTGCCAGCAGTGAGGATCCCAGGTATTATGGCTACACCTTC. It specifies CASSEDPRYYGYTF. V and J are TRBV2 and TRBJ1-2; D gene unclear. The CDR3 loop spans 14 amino acids. Germline V gene lookup returns CDR1 SNHLY and CDR2 FYNNEI. Trimming pared 3 bases from V and 5 bases from J, leaving 13 bases between.

This chain joins TRBV6-5 and TRBJ2-2, with D unclear. Germline V gene lookup returns CDR1 MNHEY and CDR2 SVGAGI. This CDR3 has 15 residues. Trimming removed 4 bases from V and 0 bases from J, with 9 bases in between. CDR3: CASSSGPANTGELFF. DNA for the CDR3: TGTGCCAGCAGTTCAGGCCCCGCGAACACCGGGGAGCTGTTTTTT.

This chain links TRBV25-1 with TRBJ2-3; a possible D gene is TRBD1 (5 bases). Germline CDR1 and CDR2: MGHDK and SYGVNS. V gave up 2 bases and J gave up 5 bases, with 14 bases separating them. The CDR3 covers 15 residues. The CDR3 nucleotides read TGTGCCAGCAGTGAAGGGCCAGGGCTAGGAGATACGCAGTATTTT. This sequence encodes CASSEGPGLGDTQYF.

This clone showed up just a few times. J is TRBJ1-2 and V is TRBV2; D perhaps matches TRBD1 (6 bases). The CDR3 has 12 residues. Germline lookup yields CDR1 SNHLY and CDR2 FYNNEI. V gave up 8 bases and J gave up 6 bases, with 13 bases separating them. CDR3 sequence reads: CASDPGANGYTF. In nucleotides, the CDR3 is TGTGCCAGCGATCCAGGGGCCAATGGCTACACCTTC.

V is TRBV20-1 and J is TRBJ1-2; 7 bases agree with TRBD1. This CDR3 spans 11 amino acids. The germline V gene has CDR1 DFQATT and CDR2 SNEGSKA (reference sequence). Trimming at V came to 5 bases and at J to 8 bases, leaving 5 bases not matched to a gene. The CDR3 coding sequence is TGCAGTGCTTTCACAGGGGACGGCTACACCTTC. It specifies CSAFTGDGYTF.

This chain's CDR3 is CASSQDRDINIQYF. The CDR3 DNA reads TGTGCCAGCAGCCAAGATCGCGATATAAACATTCAGTACTTC. The V and J genes are TRBV14 and TRBJ2-4; no clear D gene. The V end lost 0 bases, the J end lost 6 bases, and 9 bases lay between the germline ends. Germline values: CDR1 SGHDN, CDR2 FVKESK. The CDR3 totals 14 residues. Full variable domain (remainder filled in from reference TRBV14 and TRBJ2-4): EAGVTQFPSHSVIEKGQTVTLRCDPISGHDNLYWYRRVMGKEIKFLLHFVKESKQDESGMPNNRFLAERTGGTYSTLKVQPAELEDSGVYFCASSQDRDINIQYFGAGTRLSVL.

The rearrangement joins TRBV29-1 to TRBJ2-5; 9 bases match TRBD2. Per germline, CDR1 SQVTM and CDR2 ANQGSEA. This CDR3 contains 16 residues. Trimming removed 5 bases from V and 1 base from J; junction bases left unmatched: 11. The CDR3 DNA follows: TGCAGCGTTACAGGGATACGGACTAGCGTCCAAGAGACCCAGTACTTC. This gives the protein CSVTGIRTSVQETQYF.

This rearrangement joins TRBV4-1 to TRBJ2-7, with 8 bases matching TRBD2. CDR1 is MGHRA and CDR2 is YSYEKL in the germline V gene. The V gene end was trimmed by 4 bases and the J gene end by 2 bases; junction bases not matched to a gene: 7. CDR3 size: 15 residues. CDR3 in DNA: TGCGCCAGCAGCCCCGTAGCGGGATGGACCTACGAGCAGTACTTC. It encodes CASSPVAGWTYEQYF.

The J gene is TRBJ2-6, the V gene TRBV2, with D maybe TRBD1 (5 bases). This CDR3 contains 13 residues. Germline V gives CDR1 SNHLY, CDR2 FYNNEI. V shed 10 bases and J shed 4 bases, with 11 bases lying between them. CDR3 DNA: TGTGCCACCGCAGGGTCCGGGGCCAACGTCCTGACTTTC. It is translated as CATAGSGANVLTF.

The rearrangement uses TRBV5-1 and TRBJ1-1; possible D gene TRBD1, 5 bases. CDR3 size: 16 residues. CDR1 and CDR2 (germline): SGHRS, YFSETQ. V lost 4 bases, J lost 5 bases, and 21 bases lay in between. The CDR3 sequence is CASSPGAGVLGTEAFF. For the CDR3, the DNA is TGCGCCAGCAGCCCGGGCGCGGGGGTACTTGGAACTGAAGCTTTCTTT.

The J gene is TRBJ2-3, the V gene TRBV6-6; 8 nucleotides match TRBD1. Germline-derived CDR1 and CDR2 are MNHNY and SVGAGI (reference sequence). J gave up 4 bases and V 5 bases, and 8 bases lay outside the gene matches. The CDR3 totals 15 residues. The CDR3 region is CASSQFTGGADTQYF. DNA of the CDR3: TGTGCCAGCAGTCAATTCACAGGGGGAGCAGATACGCAGTATTTT.

This sequence joins TRBV5-1 and TRBJ2-5; 8 bases are a match to TRBD2. V trimming: 2 bases; J trimming: 4 bases; junction bases outside the gene matches: 4. The CDR3 is 14 residues long. CDR1 SGHRS and CDR2 YFSETQ come from the germline V gene. CDR3 protein: CASSLGSGRETQYF. CDR3 coding DNA: TGCGCCAGCAGCTTAGGGAGCGGGAGAGAGACCCAGTACTTC.